This record covers a single T cell receptor beta chain. Data came from immunoSEQ multiplex PCR; TCRdb stores just in-frame clones and leaves some out. The data contain more than 25,000 clones, roughly 87% of them seen just once; the ten biggest clones take up approximately 16%. This record belongs to a study of OX40 agonist ivuxolimab in advanced cancers. The CDR3 covers 15 residues. Germline V gives CDR1 SGHDT, CDR2 YYEEEE. The germline V and J ends were trimmed by 3 bases and 4 bases, with 16 bases remaining between them. This rearrangement joins TRBV5-6 to TRBJ1-1; TRBD1 is a possible D gene (6 bases). This sequence was found in an adult with an advanced solid tumor such as melanoma, head and neck, liver or kidney cancer. The sequencing here drew on CD4+ or CD8+ T cells sorted from blood, taken in a trial of the OX40 agonist ivuxolimab. The CDR3 DNA reads as TGTGCCAGCAGCTATCCAGGGGTTTTGGGCACTGAAGCTTTCTTT. Encoded protein: CASSYPGVLGTEAFF.